This TCR beta chain appears in the sequencing data of a study of response to subunit inactivated influenza vaccine. TCRdb re-derived calls from the RT-PCR reads in MiXCR, one entry per CDR3 protein. Of approximately 570,000 distinct CDR3 sequences listed, around 8% are singletons. This clonotype was observed at least ten times. Its matching antigen is unknown. Study-level findings and limits: Each seasonal influenza vaccination, the authors suggested, recruits few new T cells.

Sequenced here: PBMCs from blood, sampled about 24 months after vaccination. The sequence was collected from a man between 50 and 75 years old who received an inactivated influenza vaccine.

CDR3 sequence reads: CASSFASGIYYNEQFF. CDR3 coding DNA: TGCGCCAGCAGCTTCGCTAGCGGAATTTACTACAATGAGCAGTTCTTC. The V and J genes are TRBV5-1 and TRBJ2-1; 7 bases fit TRBD2. This CDR3 comprises 16 residues. Trimming cost V 2 bases and J 3 bases; bases outside gene matches: 8. Germline CDR1 SGHRS, CDR2 YFSETQ.